Presented here are 16 T cell receptor beta chains from one specimen sequenced in a study of CD8+CD57+ T cells in acquired aplastic anemia. TCR beta VDJ and CDR3 were profiled, and genomic DNA was the template. TCRdb fed the reads into MiXCR, producing one record per CDR3 protein. The sample includes around 170,000 distinct CDR3 sequences, around 60% of them seen just once. Material: sorted CD4+, CD8+, or CD8+CD57+ T cells (not recorded which) from PBMCs. These receptors all stem from a human donor in good health.

The rearrangement joins TRBV2 to TRBJ2-2, with 7 bases aligning to TRBD1. Per germline, CDR1 SNHLY and CDR2 FYNNEI. The ends lost 6 bases at V and 0 bases at J; junction bases unmatched: 4. The CDR3 covers 15 residues. DNA of the CDR3: TGTGCCAGCAGCGAGACAGGGTCGAACACCGGGGAGCTGTTTTTT. This translates into CASSETGSNTGELFF.

The chain's CDR3 is CASSVGPPLDEAFF. In DNA form, the CDR3 reads TGTGCCAGCAGCGTAGGCCCCCCCCTGGATGAAGCTTTCTTT. This chain connects TRBV9 to TRBJ1-1; D is ambiguous. The CDR3 is 14 residues long. Germline lookup yields CDR1 SGDLS and CDR2 YYNGEE. Trimming left V 0 bases short and J 7 bases short, with 13 bases between.

This clonotype was counted at least ten times. The chain joins TRBV2 to TRBJ2-7, with TRBD2 matching 10 bases. The V segment lost 7 bases and the J segment 2 bases; nucleotides outside the gene matches: 5. The CDR3 spans 14 residues. Germline V CDR1 and CDR2: SNHLY, FYNNEI. The DNA for the CDR3 is TGTGCCAGCAACTCCGGGACTAGCGCCTACGAGCAGTACTTC. Translated, it gives CASNSGTSAYEQYF.

This clonotype has ten or more counts. The V call is TRBV13, the J call TRBJ2-1, with 13 bases that match TRBD2. CDR3 length: 16 residues. The V segment lost 4 bases and the J segment 4 bases; nucleotides outside the gene matches: 4. Germline lookup yields CDR1 PRHDT and CDR2 FYEKMQ (reference sequence). Written as DNA, the CDR3 is TGTGCCAGCAGCTCCCCGGGACTAGCGGGATACAATGAGCAGTTCTTC. It specifies CASSSPGLAGYNEQFF.

This chain joins TRBV20-1 and TRBJ2-1, with TRBD1 as a possible D gene (6 bases). CDR1 is DFQATT, CDR2 SNEGSKA, per germline (reference sequence). The V gene lost 6 bases and the J gene lost 4 bases, with 13 bases spanning the gap. This CDR3 is built from 13 residues. In DNA, the CDR3 is TGCAGTGCGGGGAACAGGGATTACAATGAGCAGTTCTTC. Translating it yields CSAGNRDYNEQFF.

As DNA, the CDR3 is TGTGCCAGCGGAGGGGGGCACCAGTACTTC. The encoded protein is CASGGGHQYF. The V call is TRBV7-2, the J call TRBJ2-7, with D tentatively TRBD1 or TRBD2 (6 bases each). Between the trimmed V and J ends, which lost 8 bases and 10 bases, there was a span of 12 bases. CDR1 is SGHTA and CDR2 is FQGNSA in the germline V gene. The CDR3 has 10 residues. Filled out from reference TRBV7-2 and TRBJ2-7, the complete variable domain reads GAGVSQSPSNKVTEKGKDVELRCDPISGHTALYWYRQSLGQGLEFLIYFQGNSAPDKSGLPSDRFSAERTGGSVSTLTIQRTQQEDSAVYLCASGGGHQYFGPGTRLTVT.

CDR3 sequence (DNA): TGTGCCAGCAGCTTAAGTCAGGGCAGGGGAAGCGCTACGCAGTATTTT. Its protein product is CASSLSQGRGSATQYF. This chain joins TRBV7-9 and TRBJ2-3; tentatively, D is TRBD1 (6 bases). CDR1 and CDR2 (germline): SEHNR, FQNEAQ (reference sequence). The CDR3 spans 16 residues. V dropped 2 bases and J dropped 8 bases, with 20 bases sitting between them.

The rearrangement links TRBV12-5 to TRBJ2-7; perhaps TRBD1 as D (5 bases). Trimming left V 1 base short and J 1 base short, with 14 bases between. Germline assignment: CDR1 LGHNT and CDR2 FRNRAP. CDR3 length: 16 residues. DNA for the CDR3: TGTGCTAGTGGTTTGGGGGATGGGGCCGTTTCCTACGAGCAGTACTTC. Translation: CASGLGDGAVSYEQYF.

This clonotype has just a few counts. Relative to the germline gene, one junction end is altered; a read error may explain this. V is TRBV13 and J is TRBJ2-7; no definite D call. CDR3 length equals 11 residues. The germline V gene encodes CDR1 PRHDT and CDR2 FYEKMQ (reference sequence). CDR3 region: CASSLRADDNF. In DNA form, the CDR3 reads TGTGCCAGCAGCCTCCGGGCAGACGACAACTTC.

In this sample, this clonotype turned up many times. The chain uses TRBV9 and TRBJ1-2; unclear D gene. The germline V and J ends were trimmed by 2 bases and 0 bases, with 11 bases remaining between them. Per germline, CDR1 SGDLS and CDR2 YYNGEE. The CDR3 is made up of 15 amino acids. The CDR3 DNA is TGTGCCAGCAGCGTCATGGCCGCTCCTAACTATGGCTACACCTTC. Protein sequence: CASSVMAAPNYGYTF.

This chain uses TRBV7-2 with TRBJ2-6; D not certain. Germline CDR1 is SGHTA and CDR2 is FQGNSA. V lost 1 base and J 0 bases, leaving 13 bases between the germline ends. This CDR3 is 18 amino acids long. Here the CDR3 DNA reads TGTGCCAGCAGCTTAGACGGACGGGCCAGCTCTGGGGCCAACGTCCTGACTTTC. It encodes CASSLDGRASSGANVLTF.

The CDR3 DNA is TGTGCCAGCAGCGATGGGGAAGGAGGCACTGAAGCTTTCTTT. Its protein is CASSDGEGGTEAFF. This sequence joins TRBV12-3 or TRBV12-4 and TRBJ1-1; D remains unclear. This CDR3 has 14 residues. The ends were cut back, 6 bases at V and 4 bases at J, with 15 bases in the middle.

J is TRBJ2-3 and V is TRBV15; D gene unclear. V was clipped by 0 bases and J by 3 bases, with 4 bases between them. Germline CDR1 LNHNV, CDR2 YYDKDF (reference sequence). This CDR3 has 13 residues. CDR3 sequence reads: CATSRDPTDTQYF. The DNA of the CDR3 is TGTGCCACCAGCAGAGATCCGACAGATACGCAGTATTTT.

The J gene is TRBJ1-1, the V gene TRBV19; 8 bases are a match to TRBD1. Germline V gives CDR1 LNHDA, CDR2 SQIVND (reference sequence). The CDR3 runs to 12 residues. V lost 10 bases and J lost 11; bases outside the gene matches: 12. The CDR3 reads CAISVGQGQAFF. The CDR3 region has the DNA TGTGCCATTTCCGTCGGACAGGGACAGGCTTTCTTT.

This clonotype appeared many times. The chain recombines TRBV7-9 with TRBJ2-7; D possibly corresponds to TRBD1 (6 bases). CDR3 length: 13 residues. V dropped 4 bases and J dropped 5 bases, with 12 bases sitting between them. CDR1 is SEHNR, CDR2 FQNEAQ, per germline (reference sequence). This CDR3 reads CASSSNRAHEQYF. CDR3 nucleotides: TGTGCCAGCAGCTCCAACAGGGCCCACGAGCAGTACTTC.

The sample holds a few counts of this clonotype. The chain carries TRBV15 and TRBJ2-1; D possibly matches TRBD1 or TRBD2 (5 bases each). The CDR3 runs 14 residues. Per the germline V gene, CDR1 is LNHNV and CDR2 is YYDKDF (reference sequence). V was clipped by 9 bases and J by 6 bases, with 18 bases between them. The CDR3 loop is CATKMDVGTNEQFF. CDR3 in DNA: TGTGCCACGAAAATGGATGTCGGGACCAATGAGCAGTTCTTC.